Listed here is a single T cell receptor beta chain. The data originate from a study of blood T cell repertoires in COVID-19. Study in general: PBMCs, B-cell-depleted T cells, or T cells provided the cDNA or gDNA that made up the material.

CDR1 is MNHNS, CDR2 SASEGT, per germline. CDR3 length: 16 residues. The V end lost 4 bases, the J end lost 5 bases, and 20 bases lay between the germline ends. Membership in each cohort depended on participant-reported clinical history. The repertoire was sequenced with immunoSEQ multiplex PCR; TCRdb's copy has only in-frame clones and lacks some. Here the sample spans roughly 320,000 clones, around 86% being singletons. The V call is TRBV6-1, the J call TRBJ2-5; maybe TRBD1 (5 bases). The specimen was PBMCs or T cells enriched from blood (not recorded which). The sequence was collected from a man aged 25-45 years who had recovered from COVID-19. The CDR3 region has the DNA TGTGCCAGCAGTGGCGCAGCGCAGCCAGGGCTCGAGACCCAGTACTTC. Residues: CASSGAAQPGLETQYF.